This T cell receptor beta chain originates from a study of regulatory T cells in long-lasting Graves disease. Time point reported: newly diagnosed GD, antithyroid drugs for less than 3 months. PBMCs were the source of the RNA used for TCR sequencing. Arm-PCR of CDR3 regions and iRepertoire HTBI primers were used to build TCR beta libraries. A single record per CDR3 protein comes from TCRdb applying MiXCR to the multiplex PCR reads. The sample has around 250,000 distinct CDR3 sequences; around 19% are singletons. In its sample, this clonotype was seen a few times. Another study also made use of these data, one on T cells in Graves' hyperthyroidism and ophthalmopathy.

The TCR was taken from a woman in her 30s with Graves disease. The sequences come from peripheral blood mononuclear cells (PBMCs), collected at new diagnosis, from a patient treated with antithyroid drugs.

CDR3 in DNA: TGCAGTGCTTTGGATGTAGCGGGGGCCGCAGAGGATACGCAGTATTTT. This translates into CSALDVAGAAEDTQYF. V gene TRBV20-1 combines with J gene TRBJ2-3; 9 positions match TRBD2. Germline-derived CDR1 and CDR2 are DFQATT and SNEGSKA (reference sequence). Trimming took 5 bases from V and 6 from J; bases not matched to a gene: 15. The CDR3 is 16 amino acids.